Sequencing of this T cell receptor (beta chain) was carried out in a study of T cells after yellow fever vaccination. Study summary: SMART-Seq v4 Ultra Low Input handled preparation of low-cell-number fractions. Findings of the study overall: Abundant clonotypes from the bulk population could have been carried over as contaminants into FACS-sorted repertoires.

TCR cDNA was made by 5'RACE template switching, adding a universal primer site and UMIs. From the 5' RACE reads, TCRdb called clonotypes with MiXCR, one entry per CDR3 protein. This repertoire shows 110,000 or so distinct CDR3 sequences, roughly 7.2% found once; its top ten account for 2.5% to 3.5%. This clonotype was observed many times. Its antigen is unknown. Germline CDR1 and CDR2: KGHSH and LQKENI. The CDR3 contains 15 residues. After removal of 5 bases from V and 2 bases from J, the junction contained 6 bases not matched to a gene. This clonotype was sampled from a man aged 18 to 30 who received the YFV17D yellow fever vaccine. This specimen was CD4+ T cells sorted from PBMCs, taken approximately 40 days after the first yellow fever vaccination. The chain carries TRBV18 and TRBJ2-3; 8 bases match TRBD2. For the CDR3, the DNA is TGTGCCAGCTCAACTTCGGGGGGGGACACAGATACGCAGTATTTT. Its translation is CASSTSGGDTDTQYF.